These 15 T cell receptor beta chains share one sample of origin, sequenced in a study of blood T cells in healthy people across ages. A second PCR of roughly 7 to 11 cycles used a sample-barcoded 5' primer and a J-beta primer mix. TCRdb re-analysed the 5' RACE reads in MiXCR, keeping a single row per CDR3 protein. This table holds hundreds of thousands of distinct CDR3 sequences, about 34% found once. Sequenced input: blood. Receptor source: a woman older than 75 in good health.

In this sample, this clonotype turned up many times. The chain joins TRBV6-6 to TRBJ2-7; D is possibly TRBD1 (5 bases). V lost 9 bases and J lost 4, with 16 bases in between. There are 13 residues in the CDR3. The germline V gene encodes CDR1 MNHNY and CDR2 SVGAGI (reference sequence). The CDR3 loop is CASFQGGGYEQYF. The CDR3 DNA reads TGTGCCAGTTTTCAGGGCGGTGGTTACGAGCAGTACTTC.

In nucleotides, the CDR3 is TGCGCCAGCAGCTTACGGGAGGACCCCTACAATGAGCAGTTCTTC. Translating it yields CASSLREDPYNEQFF. The chain recombines TRBV5-1 with TRBJ2-1, with TRBD2 matching over 7 bases. Germline CDR1 SGHRS, CDR2 YFSETQ. V lost 2 bases and J lost 2; bases outside the gene matches: 4. This CDR3 contains 15 residues.

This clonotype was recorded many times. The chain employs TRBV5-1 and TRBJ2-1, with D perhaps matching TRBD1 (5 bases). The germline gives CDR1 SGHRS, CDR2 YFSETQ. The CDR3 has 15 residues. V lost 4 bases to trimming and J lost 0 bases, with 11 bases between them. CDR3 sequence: CASSPDRVSYNEQFF. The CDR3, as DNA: TGCGCCAGCAGCCCAGACAGAGTCTCCTACAATGAGCAGTTCTTC.

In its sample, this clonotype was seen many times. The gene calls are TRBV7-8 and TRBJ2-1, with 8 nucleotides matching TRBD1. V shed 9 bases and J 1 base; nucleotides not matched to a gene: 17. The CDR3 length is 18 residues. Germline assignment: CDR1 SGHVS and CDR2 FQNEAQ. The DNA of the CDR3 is TGTGCCAGTCGCTTCGGGACAGGCCACTCTCTTTCCTACAATGAGCAGTTCTTC. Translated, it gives CASRFGTGHSLSYNEQFF.

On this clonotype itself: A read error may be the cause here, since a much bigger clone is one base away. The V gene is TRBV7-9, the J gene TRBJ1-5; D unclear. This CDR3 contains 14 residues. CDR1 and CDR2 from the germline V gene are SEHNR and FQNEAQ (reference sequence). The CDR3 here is CTSSLGGGEQPQHF. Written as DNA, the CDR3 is TGTACCAGCAGCTTAGGCGGTGGGGAACAGCCCCAGCATTTT.

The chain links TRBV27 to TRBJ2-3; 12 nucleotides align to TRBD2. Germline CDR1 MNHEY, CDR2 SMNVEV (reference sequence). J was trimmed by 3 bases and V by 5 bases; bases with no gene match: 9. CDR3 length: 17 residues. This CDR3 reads CASSIRLAGELTDTQYF. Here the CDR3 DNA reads TGTGCCAGCAGTATCAGACTAGCGGGAGAGTTAACAGATACGCAGTATTTT.

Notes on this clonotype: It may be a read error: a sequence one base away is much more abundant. The CDR3 nucleotides are TGTGCCAGCAGTAAACAGGGACTTGAGCCTTATGGCCACACCTTC. Its translation: CASSKQGLEPYGHTF. The chain couples TRBV12-3 or TRBV12-4 to TRBJ1-2; TRBD1 is a possible D gene (6 bases). This CDR3 region has 15 residues.

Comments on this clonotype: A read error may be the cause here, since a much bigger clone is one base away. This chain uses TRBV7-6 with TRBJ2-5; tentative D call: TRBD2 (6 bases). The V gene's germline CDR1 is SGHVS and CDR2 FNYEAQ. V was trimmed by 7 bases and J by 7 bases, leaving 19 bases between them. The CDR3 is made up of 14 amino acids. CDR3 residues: CASTEWGVSGTQYF. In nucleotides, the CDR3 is TGTGCCAGCACCGAATGGGGGGTCTCGGGGACCCAGTACTTC.

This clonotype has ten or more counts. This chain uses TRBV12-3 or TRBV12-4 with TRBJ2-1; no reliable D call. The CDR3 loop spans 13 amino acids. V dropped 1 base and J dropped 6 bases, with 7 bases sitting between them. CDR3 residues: CASSLVPSNEQFF. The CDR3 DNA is TGTGCCAGCAGTTTAGTACCCTCCAATGAGCAGTTCTTC.

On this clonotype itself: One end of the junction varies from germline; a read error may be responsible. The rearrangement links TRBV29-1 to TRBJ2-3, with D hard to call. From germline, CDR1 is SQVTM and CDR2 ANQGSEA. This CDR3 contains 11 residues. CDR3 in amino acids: CGVPVTDTQYF. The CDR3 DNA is TGCGGCGTCCCCGTAACGGATACGCAGTATTTT.

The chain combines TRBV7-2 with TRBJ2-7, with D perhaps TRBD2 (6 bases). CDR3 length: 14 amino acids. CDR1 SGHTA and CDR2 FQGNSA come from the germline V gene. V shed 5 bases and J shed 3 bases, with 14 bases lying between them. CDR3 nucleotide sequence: TGTGCCAGCAGCCCCGGGGGAGTGCACTACGAGCAGTACTTC. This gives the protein CASSPGGVHYEQYF.

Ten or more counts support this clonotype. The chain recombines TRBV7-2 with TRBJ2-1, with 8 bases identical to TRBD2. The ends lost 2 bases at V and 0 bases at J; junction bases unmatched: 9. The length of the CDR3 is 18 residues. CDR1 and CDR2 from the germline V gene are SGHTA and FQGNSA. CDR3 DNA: TGTGCCAGCAGCTTACGGGGGGGGCACTCGGGCTCCTACAATGAGCAGTTCTTC. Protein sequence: CASSLRGGHSGSYNEQFF.

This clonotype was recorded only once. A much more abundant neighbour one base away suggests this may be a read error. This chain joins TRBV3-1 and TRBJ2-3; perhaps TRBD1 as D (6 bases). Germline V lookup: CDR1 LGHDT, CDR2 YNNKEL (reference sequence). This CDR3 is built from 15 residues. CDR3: CASSGRGLNTDTEYF. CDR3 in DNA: TGTGCCAGCAGTGGAAGGGGGTTAAACACAGATACGGAGTATTTT.

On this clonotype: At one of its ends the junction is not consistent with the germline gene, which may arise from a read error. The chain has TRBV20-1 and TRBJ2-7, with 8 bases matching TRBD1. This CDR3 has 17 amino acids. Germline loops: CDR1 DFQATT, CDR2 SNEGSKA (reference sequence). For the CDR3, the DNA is TGCAGTGCTAGAGTCGTTGAGGACAGGGCGCGCTCCTACGGGCAGTACTTC. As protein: CSARVVEDRARSYGQYF.

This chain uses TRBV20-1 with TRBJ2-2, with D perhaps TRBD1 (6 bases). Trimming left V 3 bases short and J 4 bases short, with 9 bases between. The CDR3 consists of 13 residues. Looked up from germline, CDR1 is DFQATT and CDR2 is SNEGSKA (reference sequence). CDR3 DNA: TGCAGTGCTAGGACAGGAACCACCGGGGAGCTGTTTTTT. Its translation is CSARTGTTGELFF.